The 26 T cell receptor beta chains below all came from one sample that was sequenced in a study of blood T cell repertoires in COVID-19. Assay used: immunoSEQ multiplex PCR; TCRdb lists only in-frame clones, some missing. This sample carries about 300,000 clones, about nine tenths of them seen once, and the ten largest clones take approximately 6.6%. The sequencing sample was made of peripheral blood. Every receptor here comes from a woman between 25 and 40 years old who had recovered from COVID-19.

The DNA of the CDR3 is TGTGCCAGCAGCTTTAGGGTAGCGGGGGGGCGCACCGGGGAGCTGTTTTTT. Translated: CASSFRVAGGRTGELFF. This rearrangement joins TRBV5-5 to TRBJ2-2; 11 positions agree with TRBD2. Germline CDR1 is SGHKS and CDR2 is YYEKEE (reference sequence). V lost 2 bases and J lost 4; bases outside the gene matches: 7. CDR3 length equals 17 residues.

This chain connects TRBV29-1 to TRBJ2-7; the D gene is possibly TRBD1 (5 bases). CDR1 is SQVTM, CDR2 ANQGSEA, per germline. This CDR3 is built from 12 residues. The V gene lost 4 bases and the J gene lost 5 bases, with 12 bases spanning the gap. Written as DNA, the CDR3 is TGCAGCGTTGTTTGGCAGGGAAACGAGCAGTACTTC. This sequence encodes CSVVWQGNEQYF.

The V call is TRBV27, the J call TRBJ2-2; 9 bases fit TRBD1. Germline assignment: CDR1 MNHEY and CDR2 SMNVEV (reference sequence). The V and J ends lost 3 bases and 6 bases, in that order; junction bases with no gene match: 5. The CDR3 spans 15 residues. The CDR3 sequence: CASSFYTGGSGELFF. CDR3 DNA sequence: TGTGCCAGCAGTTTTTATACAGGGGGCTCCGGGGAGCTGTTTTTT.

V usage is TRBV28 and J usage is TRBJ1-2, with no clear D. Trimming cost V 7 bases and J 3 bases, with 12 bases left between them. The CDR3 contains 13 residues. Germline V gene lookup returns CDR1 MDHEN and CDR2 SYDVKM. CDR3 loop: CASTNSLYYGYTF. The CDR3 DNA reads TGTGCCAGCACTAACAGCCTGTACTATGGCTACACCTTC.

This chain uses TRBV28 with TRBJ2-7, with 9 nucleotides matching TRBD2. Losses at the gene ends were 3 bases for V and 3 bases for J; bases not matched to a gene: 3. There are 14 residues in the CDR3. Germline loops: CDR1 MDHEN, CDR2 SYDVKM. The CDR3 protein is CASSFLAGYYEQYF. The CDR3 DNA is TGTGCCAGCAGTTTTCTAGCGGGGTACTACGAGCAGTACTTC.

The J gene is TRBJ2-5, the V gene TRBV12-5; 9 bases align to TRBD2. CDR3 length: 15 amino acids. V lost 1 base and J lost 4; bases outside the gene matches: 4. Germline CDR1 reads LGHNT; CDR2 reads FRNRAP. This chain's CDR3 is CASGLGRGGLETQYF. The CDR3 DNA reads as TGTGCTAGTGGTTTGGGGCGGGGGGGCCTAGAGACCCAGTACTTC. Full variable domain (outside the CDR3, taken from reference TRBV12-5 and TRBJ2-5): DARVTQTPRHKVTEMGQEVTMRCQPILGHNTVFWYRQTMMQGLELLAYFRNRAPLDDSGMPKDRFSAEMPDATLATLKIQPSEPRDSAVYFCASGLGRGGLETQYFGPGTRLLVL.

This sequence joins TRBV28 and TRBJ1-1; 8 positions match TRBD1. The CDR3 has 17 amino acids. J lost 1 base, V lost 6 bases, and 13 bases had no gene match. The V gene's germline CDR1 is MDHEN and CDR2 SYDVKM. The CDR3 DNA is TGTGCCAGCAGCCCAGGACAGGGCGGAGATGAGAACACTGAAGCTTTCTTT. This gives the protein CASSPGQGGDENTEAFF.

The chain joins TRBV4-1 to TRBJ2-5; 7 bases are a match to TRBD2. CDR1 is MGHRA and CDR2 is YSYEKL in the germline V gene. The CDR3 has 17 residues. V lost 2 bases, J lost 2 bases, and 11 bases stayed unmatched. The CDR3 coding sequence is TGCGCCAGCAGCCAACGACTAGCTCTCAAGCCTCAAGAGACCCAGTACTTC. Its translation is CASSQRLALKPQETQYF.

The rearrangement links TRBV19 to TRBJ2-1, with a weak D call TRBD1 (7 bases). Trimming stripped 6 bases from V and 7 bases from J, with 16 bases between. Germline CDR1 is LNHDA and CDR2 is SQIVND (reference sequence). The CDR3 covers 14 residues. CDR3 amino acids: CASSQEQGRNEQFF. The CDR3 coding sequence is TGTGCCAGTAGCCAAGAACAGGGGAGGAATGAGCAGTTCTTC.

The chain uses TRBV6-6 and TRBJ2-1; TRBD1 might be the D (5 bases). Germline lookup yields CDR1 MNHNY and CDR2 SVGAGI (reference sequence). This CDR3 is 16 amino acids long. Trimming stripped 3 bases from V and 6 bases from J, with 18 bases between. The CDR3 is CASSYPSRQLSNEQFF. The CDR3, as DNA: TGTGCCAGCAGTTATCCCTCTCGACAGTTAAGCAATGAGCAGTTCTTC.

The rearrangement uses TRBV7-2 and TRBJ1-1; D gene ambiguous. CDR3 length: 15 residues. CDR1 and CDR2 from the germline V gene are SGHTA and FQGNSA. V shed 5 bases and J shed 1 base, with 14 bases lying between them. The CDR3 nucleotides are TGTGCCAGCAGCCCGGACTACACCCCGAACACTGAAGCTTTCTTT. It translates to CASSPDYTPNTEAFF.

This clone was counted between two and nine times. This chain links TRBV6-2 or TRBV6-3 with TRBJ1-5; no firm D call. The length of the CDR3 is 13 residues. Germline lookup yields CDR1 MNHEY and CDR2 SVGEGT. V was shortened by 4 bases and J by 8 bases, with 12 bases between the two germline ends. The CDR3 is CASSSGKSEPQHF. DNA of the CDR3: TGTGCCAGCAGTTCCGGGAAGTCGGAGCCCCAGCATTTT.

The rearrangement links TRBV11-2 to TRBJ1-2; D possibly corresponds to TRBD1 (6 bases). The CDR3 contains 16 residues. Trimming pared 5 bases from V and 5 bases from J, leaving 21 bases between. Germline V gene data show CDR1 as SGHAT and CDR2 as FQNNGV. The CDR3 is CASSPLTGRTEYGYTF. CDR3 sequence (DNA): TGTGCCAGCAGCCCTTTGACAGGACGGACAGAATATGGCTACACCTTC.

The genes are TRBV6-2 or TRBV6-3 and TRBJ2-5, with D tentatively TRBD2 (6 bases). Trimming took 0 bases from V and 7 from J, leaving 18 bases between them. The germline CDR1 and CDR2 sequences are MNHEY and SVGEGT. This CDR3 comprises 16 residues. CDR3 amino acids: CASSYSPGGFDGTQYF. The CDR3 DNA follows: TGTGCCAGCAGTTACTCCCCCGGAGGGTTTGATGGGACCCAGTACTTC.

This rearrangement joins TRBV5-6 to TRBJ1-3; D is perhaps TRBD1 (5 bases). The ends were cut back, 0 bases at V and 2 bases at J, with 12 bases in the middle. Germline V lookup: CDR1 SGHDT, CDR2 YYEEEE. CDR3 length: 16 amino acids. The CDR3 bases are TGTGCCAGCAGCTTGGCTTCGGGGGTGGCTGGAAACACCATATATTTT. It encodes CASSLASGVAGNTIYF.

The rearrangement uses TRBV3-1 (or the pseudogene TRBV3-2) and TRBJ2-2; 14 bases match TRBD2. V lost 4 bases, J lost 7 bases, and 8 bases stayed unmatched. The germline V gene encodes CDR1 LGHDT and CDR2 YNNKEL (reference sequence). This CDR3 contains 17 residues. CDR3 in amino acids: CASSPPGLAGVGGELFF. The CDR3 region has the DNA TGTGCCAGCAGCCCTCCGGGACTAGCGGGGGTAGGCGGGGAGCTGTTTTTT.

CDR3 sequence: CASSRDGQENTEAFF. Here the CDR3 DNA reads TGCGCCAGCAGCCGGGACGGACAGGAGAACACTGAAGCTTTCTTT. V usage is TRBV4-1 and J usage is TRBJ1-1, with 7 positions matching TRBD1. Germline V gene sequence: CDR1 MGHRA, CDR2 YSYEKL. V trimming: 4 bases; J trimming: 1 base; junction bases outside the gene matches: 6. The CDR3 has 15 residues.

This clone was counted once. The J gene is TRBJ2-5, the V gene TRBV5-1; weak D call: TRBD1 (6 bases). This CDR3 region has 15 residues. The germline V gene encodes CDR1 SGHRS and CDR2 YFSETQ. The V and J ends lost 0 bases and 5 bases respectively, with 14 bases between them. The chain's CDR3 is CASSLAAGDAETQYF. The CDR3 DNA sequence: TGCGCCAGCAGCTTGGCCGCAGGGGATGCGGAGACCCAGTACTTC.

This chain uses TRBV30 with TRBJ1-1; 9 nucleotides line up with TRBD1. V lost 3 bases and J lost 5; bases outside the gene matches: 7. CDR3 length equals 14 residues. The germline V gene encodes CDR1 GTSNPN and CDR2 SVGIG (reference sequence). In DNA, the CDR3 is TGTGCCTGGAGCCGACAGGGGGTAAGGACTGAAGCTTTCTTT. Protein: CAWSRQGVRTEAFF.

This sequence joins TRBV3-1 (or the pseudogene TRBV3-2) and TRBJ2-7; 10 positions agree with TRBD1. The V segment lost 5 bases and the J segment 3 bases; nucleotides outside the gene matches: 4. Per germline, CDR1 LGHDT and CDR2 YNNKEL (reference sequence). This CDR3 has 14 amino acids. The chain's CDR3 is CASSTRTGGYEQYF. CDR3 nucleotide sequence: TGTGCCAGCAGCACTCGGACAGGGGGCTACGAGCAGTACTTC.

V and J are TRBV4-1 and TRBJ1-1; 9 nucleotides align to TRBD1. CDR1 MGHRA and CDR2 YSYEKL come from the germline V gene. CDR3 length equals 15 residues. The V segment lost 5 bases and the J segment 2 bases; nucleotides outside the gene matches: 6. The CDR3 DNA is TGCGCCAGCAGCAAACGGACAGGGGATAACACTGAAGCTTTCTTT. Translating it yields CASSKRTGDNTEAFF.

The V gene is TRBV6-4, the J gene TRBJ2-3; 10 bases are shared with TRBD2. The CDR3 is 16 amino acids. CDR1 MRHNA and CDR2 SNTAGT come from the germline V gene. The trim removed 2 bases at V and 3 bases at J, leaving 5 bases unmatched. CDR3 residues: CASSDEAGGPTDTQYF. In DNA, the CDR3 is TGTGCCAGCAGTGACGAAGCGGGGGGGCCGACAGATACGCAGTATTTT.

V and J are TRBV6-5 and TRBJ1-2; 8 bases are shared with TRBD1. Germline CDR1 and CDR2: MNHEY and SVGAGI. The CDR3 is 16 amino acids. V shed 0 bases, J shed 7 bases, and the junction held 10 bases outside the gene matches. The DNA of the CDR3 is TGTGCCAGCAGTTACTCCCTCGGACAGGGAAGGGGTGGCTACACCTTC. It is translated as CASSYSLGQGRGGYTF.

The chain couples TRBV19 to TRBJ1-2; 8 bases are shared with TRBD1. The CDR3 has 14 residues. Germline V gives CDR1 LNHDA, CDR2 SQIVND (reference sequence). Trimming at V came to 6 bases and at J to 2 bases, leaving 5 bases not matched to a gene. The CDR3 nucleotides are TGTGCCAGTAGGGGCGGACAGGGCAACTATGGCTACACCTTC. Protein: CASRGGQGNYGYTF.

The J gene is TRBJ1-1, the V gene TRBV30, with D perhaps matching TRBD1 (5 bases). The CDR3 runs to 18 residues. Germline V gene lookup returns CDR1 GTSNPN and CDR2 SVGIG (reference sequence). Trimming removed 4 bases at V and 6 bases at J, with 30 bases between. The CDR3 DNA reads TGTGCCTGGACGCCGACAAAAAGGGGTAGGGTGAGGAGTGCTGAAGCTTTCTTT. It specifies CAWTPTKRGRVRSAEAFF.

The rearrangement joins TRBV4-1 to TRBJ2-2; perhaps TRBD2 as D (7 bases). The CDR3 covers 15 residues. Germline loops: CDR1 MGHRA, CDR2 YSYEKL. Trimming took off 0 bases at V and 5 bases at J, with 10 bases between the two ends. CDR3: CASSQEGGGTGELFF. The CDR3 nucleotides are TGCGCCAGCAGCCAAGAAGGGGGGGGAACCGGGGAGCTGTTTTTT.